The clone carrying this TCR beta chain has just a few counts. The source of the sample is a study of cytomegalovirus exposure and HLA in healthy donors. Measured with immunoSEQ multiplex PCR; TCRdb has only the in-frame clones, and not every one. The sample lists tens of thousands of clones, just under 95% occurring once. After removal of 6 bases from V and 2 bases from J, the junction contained 4 bases not matched to a gene. CDR3 length equals 15 residues. The germline V gene has CDR1 MNHEY and CDR2 SVGAGI. The sample comprised PBMCs. The clonotype comes from a man in his late teens or twenties in good health and CMV-seropositive. The chain uses TRBV6-5 and TRBJ2-5, with TRBD2 matching 12 bases. In nucleotides, the CDR3 is TGTGCCAGCAGCCGTGGGACTAGCGGGCAAGAGACCCAGTACTTC. It yields the protein CASSRGTSGQETQYF.